A single sample gave rise to the 14 T cell receptor beta chains below, sequenced in a study of tumor and adjacent non-tumor tissue in lung cancer. No cell sorting was done before RNA was extracted from the tissue. TCRbeta libraries were built with three rounds of nested PCR, modified from ARM-PCR. A single record per CDR3 protein comes from TCRdb applying MiXCR to the multiplex PCR reads. The profile covers about 200,000 distinct CDR3 sequences, with 60% to 75% appearing a single time and approximately 25% taken by the ten largest. Sequences were obtained from lung tumor tissue. The receptors come from a man between 60 and 70 years old with non-small cell lung cancer.

This clonotype was seen once. The chain uses TRBV5-1 and TRBJ1-2, with unresolved D. The CDR3 consists of 12 residues. The germline V gene encodes CDR1 SGHRS and CDR2 YFSETQ. Trimming stripped 5 bases from V and 2 bases from J, with 7 bases between. For the CDR3, the DNA is TGCGCCAGCAGTTACGGCAACTATGGCTACACCTTC. Translated, it gives CASSYGNYGYTF.

As concerns this clonotype: A much more abundant neighbour one base away suggests this may be a read error. In DNA, the CDR3 is TGCAGTGCTAGTGGTGAGGTAGATACGCAGTATTTT. Translated: CSASGEVDTQYF. The chain is built from TRBV20-1 and TRBJ2-3; D gene ambiguous. V dropped 3 bases and J dropped 5 bases, with 9 bases sitting between them. The CDR3 has 12 residues. Germline CDR1 and CDR2: DFQATT and SNEGSKA (reference sequence).

This clonotype was observed a few times. At one boundary the junction diverges from the germline segment, which might be a read error. The chain recombines TRBV29-1 with TRBJ2-3, with TRBD1 identical over 8 bases. This CDR3 spans 15 amino acids. CDR1 SQVTM and CDR2 ANQGSEA come from the germline V gene. The CDR3 nucleotides read TGCGGCGTCCGATCGACAGGGGCTACCAAAGATACGCAGTATTTT. The encoded protein is CGVRSTGATKDTQYF.

As regards this clonotype: One end of the junction fails to match germline, which may point to a read error. This chain connects TRBV6-5 to TRBJ2-6; 12 bases fit TRBD1. CDR1 and CDR2 from the germline V gene are MNHEY and SVGAGI. The CDR3 contains 17 residues. This CDR3 reads CASTFGTGGSGTNILTF. In DNA form, the CDR3 reads TGTGCCAGCACTTTCGGGACAGGGGGCTCTGGGACCAACATCCTGACTTTC.

On this clonotype: A single base separates this from a much larger clone, so it may be a read error. This chain links TRBV20-1 with TRBJ2-4; a weak D match, TRBD2 (7 bases). CDR1 is DFQATT and CDR2 is SNEGSKA in the germline V gene (reference sequence). This CDR3 has 13 amino acids. The CDR3 DNA is TGCAGTGCACTAGCGCTAAGGGGGGACATTCATTACTTC. Translation gives CSALALRGDIHYF.

Concerning this clonotype itself: The junction differs from germline at one of its ends, possibly a read error. This rearrangement joins TRBV11-1 to TRBJ2-1; D is perhaps TRBD2 (5 bases). In germline, CDR1 is SGHAT, CDR2 FQDESV (reference sequence). There are 16 residues in the CDR3. CDR3 sequence reads: CASSLLSGSKEDDQFF. CDR3 in DNA: TGTGCCAGCAGCTTATTATCGGGGAGTAAAGAGGATGACCAGTTCTTC.

V gene TRBV20-1 combines with J gene TRBJ2-7; maybe TRBD1 (6 bases). Trimming left V 6 bases short and J 4 bases short, with 19 bases between. The CDR3 extends over 14 amino acids. Per germline, CDR1 DFQATT and CDR2 SNEGSKA (reference sequence). The CDR3 nucleotides are TGCAGTGCGGTCGAACAGGGTCTTAGGTACGAGCAGTACTTC. It yields the protein CSAVEQGLRYEQYF.

About this clonotype itself: The junction does not match germline at one end; this may be a read error. This sequence joins TRBV6-1 and TRBJ1-6; D is perhaps TRBD1 (6 bases). The CDR3 spans 15 residues. Germline loops: CDR1 MNHNS, CDR2 SASEGT. Here the CDR3 reads CVSSEATGYNSPLHF. The CDR3 nucleotides are TGTGTCAGCAGTGAAGCCACAGGGTACAATTCACCCCTCCACTTT.

This clonotype has more than one count but fewer than ten. V usage is TRBV6-2 or TRBV6-3 and J usage is TRBJ2-2; 7 bases map to TRBD2. Germline V gives CDR1 MNHEY, CDR2 SVGEGT. CDR3 length equals 17 residues. V lost 8 bases, J lost 3 bases, and 15 bases stayed unmatched. The CDR3 coding sequence is TGTGCCAGCGGACACCATGGCGGGAGAAGGGACACCGGGGAGCTGTTTTTT. This gives the protein CASGHHGGRRDTGELFF.

The rearrangement joins TRBV6-2 or TRBV6-3 to TRBJ2-1, with TRBD2 matching over 10 bases. TRBJ2-7 explains the end of the DNA better; the J call may be wrong. The CDR3 consists of 19 residues. Looked up from germline, CDR1 is MNHEY and CDR2 is SVGEGT. CDR3 protein: CASSYPNYASGSSGNGQYF. The CDR3 DNA is TGTGCCAGCAGTTACCCAAACTACGCTAGCGGGAGTTCTGGCAATGGGCAGTACTTC.

This clonotype appeared a few times. The chain employs TRBV11-2 and TRBJ2-7, with 9 bases identical to TRBD2. The CDR3 length is 15 residues. V trimming: 2 bases; J trimming: 3 bases; junction bases outside the gene matches: 5. Germline CDR1 is SGHAT and CDR2 is FQNNGV. CDR3 nucleotide sequence: TGTGCCAGCAGCTTATCGACTAGCGGCCACTACGAGCAGTACTTC. Its protein product is CASSLSTSGHYEQYF. Full variable domain (outside the CDR3, taken from reference TRBV11-2 and TRBJ2-7): EAGVAQSPRYKIIEKRQSVAFWCNPISGHATLYWYQQILGQGPKLLIQFQNNGVVDDSQLPKDRFSAERLKGVDSTLKIQPAKLEDSAVYLCASSLSTSGHYEQYFGPGTRLTVT.

Concerning this clonotype itself: One base away lies a much larger clone, so this may be a sequencing read error. The chain links TRBV5-1 to TRBJ1-2, with TRBD1 as a possible D gene (5 bases). CDR3 length equals 16 residues. The V end lost 4 bases, the J end lost 6 bases, and 22 bases lay between the germline ends. Germline values: CDR1 SGHRS, CDR2 YFSETQ. The CDR3: CASSPTSGALVDGYTF. The CDR3 nucleotides read TGCGCCAGCAGCCCCACCAGCGGGGCCCTAGTCGATGGCTACACCTTC.

Many counts were recorded for this clonotype. The chain links TRBV20-1 to TRBJ2-3; the match to TRBD2 covers 7 bases. Germline CDR1 reads DFQATT; CDR2 reads SNEGSKA (reference sequence). V lost 0 bases, J lost 3 bases, and 18 bases stayed unmatched. This CDR3 is 19 amino acids long. CDR3 residues: CSARDQAPPAGSRTDTQYF. For the CDR3, the DNA is TGCAGTGCTAGAGATCAGGCCCCCCCAGCGGGATCTAGAACAGATACGCAGTATTTT.

Concerning this clonotype itself: One end of the junction varies from germline; a read error may be responsible. The V gene is TRBV11-2, the J gene TRBJ2-1, with D perhaps matching TRBD1 or TRBD2 (5 bases each). CDR3 length equals 14 residues. Germline lookup yields CDR1 SGHAT and CDR2 FQNNGV. The CDR3 region is CASSLGAGNNERFF. The CDR3 bases are TGTGCCAGCAGCTTAGGGGCAGGGAACAATGAGCGGTTTTTC.